Each of the 25 T cell receptor beta chains below was sequenced from the same sample in a study of cytomegalovirus exposure and HLA in healthy donors. It was with 60 Vbeta and 13 Jbeta primers that the PCR ran. The assay was immunoSEQ multiplex PCR, and TCRdb's table has in-frame clones only and misses some. The data show hundreds of thousands of clones, over 60% seen once. The sequencing sample was made of PBMCs. The origin of the receptors is a man aged 18-30 years in good health and CMV-seronegative.

The rearrangement joins TRBV5-1 to TRBJ1-1; D ambiguous. Germline V gene lookup returns CDR1 SGHRS and CDR2 YFSETQ. The CDR3 runs to 13 residues. Deletions cut 2 bases from V and 1 base from J, with 6 bases between. CDR3: CASSFTRNTEAFF. The CDR3 DNA is TGCGCCAGCAGCTTTACAAGGAACACTGAAGCTTTCTTT.

The chain links TRBV5-1 to TRBJ1-1; 8 bases map to TRBD1. Looked up from germline, CDR1 is SGHRS and CDR2 is YFSETQ. Trimming at V came to 2 bases and at J to 0 bases, leaving 3 bases not matched to a gene. The CDR3 spans 15 residues. The CDR3 sequence: CASSFGQGLNTEAFF. DNA for the CDR3: TGCGCCAGCAGCTTCGGACAGGGTTTGAACACTGAAGCTTTCTTT.

A few counts support this clone. The chain combines TRBV19 with TRBJ2-1; the match to TRBD2 covers 8 bases. Germline CDR1 reads LNHDA; CDR2 reads SQIVND (reference sequence). The CDR3 extends over 16 amino acids. V shed 6 bases, J shed 2 bases, and the junction held 9 bases outside the gene matches. CDR3 residues: CASRMRGAGAYNEQFF. For the CDR3, the DNA is TGTGCCAGTAGGATGCGGGGGGCGGGGGCCTACAATGAGCAGTTCTTC.

V gene TRBV5-1 combines with J gene TRBJ1-2; TRBD1 matches at 9 bases. Trimming removed 4 bases from V and 4 bases from J; junction bases left unmatched: 8. The germline gives CDR1 SGHRS, CDR2 YFSETQ. The CDR3 totals 15 residues. CDR3 residues: CASSLGTTGGYGYTF. The CDR3 coding sequence is TGCGCCAGCAGCCTGGGGACGACAGGGGGCTATGGCTACACCTTC.

The chain recombines TRBV5-1 with TRBJ2-1, with a weak D call TRBD1 (7 bases). The V and J ends lost 4 bases and 4 bases respectively, with 15 bases between them. The CDR3 sequence is 15 residues long. Germline CDR1 SGHRS, CDR2 YFSETQ. The CDR3 bases are TGCGCCAGCAGCGGCGGGACAGAAGCTTACAATGAGCAGTTCTTC. It encodes CASSGGTEAYNEQFF.

This rearrangement joins TRBV4-1 to TRBJ2-7, with 8 bases lining up with TRBD1. The CDR3 totals 15 residues. J was trimmed by 2 bases and V by 3 bases; bases with no gene match: 6. Looked up from germline, CDR1 is MGHRA and CDR2 is YSYEKL. The CDR3 is CASSHQQGGPYEQYF. CDR3 DNA sequence: TGCGCCAGCAGCCACCAACAGGGGGGCCCCTACGAGCAGTACTTC.

V usage is TRBV6-1 and J usage is TRBJ1-2; D may be TRBD1 (6 bases). The length of the CDR3 is 14 residues. Germline V lookup: CDR1 MNHNS, CDR2 SASEGT. Trimming left V 1 base short and J 4 bases short, with 10 bases between. CDR3 amino acids: CASSEDRAFYGYTF. The CDR3 DNA is TGTGCCAGCAGTGAAGACAGGGCCTTCTATGGCTACACCTTC.

The CDR3 here is CAWTSGREYEQYF. CDR3 coding DNA: TGTGCCTGGACCTCCGGCCGGGAGTACGAGCAGTACTTC. The J gene is TRBJ2-7, the V gene TRBV30; perhaps TRBD2 as D (6 bases). This CDR3 has 13 amino acids. The V gene's germline CDR1 is GTSNPN and CDR2 SVGIG (reference sequence). V was trimmed by 4 bases and J by 4 bases, leaving 14 bases between them.

V and J are TRBV6-1 and TRBJ1-1; the D gene is possibly TRBD1 (6 bases). This CDR3 is built from 14 residues. Germline V gene data show CDR1 as MNHNS and CDR2 as SASEGT. Trimming removed 7 bases from V and 3 bases from J, with 15 bases in between. DNA for the CDR3: TGTGCCAGCACCGGCAGGGGTAAGGACACTGAAGCTTTCTTT. Its translation is CASTGRGKDTEAFF.

The V and J genes are TRBV7-2 and TRBJ2-2; maybe TRBD2 (5 bases). The germline V gene encodes CDR1 SGHTA and CDR2 FQGNSA. This CDR3 is built from 18 residues. The V end was cut by 0 bases, the J end by 0 bases, with 14 bases between. The CDR3 spells CASSLAVLRGTNTGELFF. In DNA, the CDR3 is TGTGCCAGCAGCTTAGCGGTACTCCGGGGAACGAACACCGGGGAGCTGTTTTTT.

The rearrangement links TRBV6-5 to TRBJ2-7; 8 nucleotides align to TRBD1. CDR3 length equals 14 residues. Losses at the gene ends were 6 bases for V and 6 bases for J; bases not matched to a gene: 10. In germline, CDR1 is MNHEY, CDR2 SVGAGI. The DNA of the CDR3 is TGTGCCAGCAGGTCAGGGGGCTCCACCTTCGAGCAGTACTTC. Protein: CASRSGGSTFEQYF.

This clone was picked up a small number of times. The V and J genes are TRBV5-1 and TRBJ2-3; no clear D. Deletions cut 7 bases from V and 1 base from J, with 16 bases between. The CDR3 length is 15 residues. Germline V gene sequence: CDR1 SGHRS, CDR2 YFSETQ. CDR3 DNA: TGCGCCAGCCAAGGTGGGTCTAGTCGCACAGATACGCAGTATTTT. This encodes CASQGGSSRTDTQYF.

The rearrangement links TRBV6-5 to TRBJ1-5; possibly TRBD1 for D (6 bases). This CDR3 is built from 15 residues. Germline CDR1 reads MNHEY; CDR2 reads SVGAGI. V was shortened by 8 bases and J by 3 bases, with 17 bases between the two germline ends. In DNA, the CDR3 is TGTGCCAGCGCACGGGGGGGCCAATTCAATCAGCCCCAGCATTTT. It codes for CASARGGQFNQPQHF.

This rearrangement joins TRBV6-1 to TRBJ2-7, with TRBD2 matching over 12 bases. The length of the CDR3 is 16 residues. V trimming: 4 bases; J trimming: 4 bases; junction bases outside the gene matches: 8. Germline V CDR1 and CDR2: MNHNS, SASEGT. CDR3 coding DNA: TGTGCCAGCAGTGTCCGACTAGCGGGAGAATCGTACGAGCAGTACTTC. Amino acid sequence: CASSVRLAGESYEQYF.

The chain has TRBV30 and TRBJ2-2, with 13 bases lining up with TRBD2. The V segment lost 0 bases and the J segment 1 base; nucleotides outside the gene matches: 14. The CDR3 sequence is 21 residues long. CDR1 GTSNPN and CDR2 SVGIG come from the germline V gene (reference sequence). The chain's CDR3 is CAWSVWFSGLAGVKNTGELFF. The CDR3 DNA sequence: TGTGCCTGGAGTGTATGGTTTAGTGGACTAGCGGGAGTTAAGAACACCGGGGAGCTGTTTTTT.

V gene TRBV4-1 combines with J gene TRBJ2-5, with TRBD2 identical over 7 bases. The end of the DNA fits TRBJ2-7 better, so the J call may be wrong. This CDR3 region has 15 residues. Germline V lookup: CDR1 MGHRA, CDR2 YSYEKL. As DNA, the CDR3 is TGCGCCAGCAGCCAAGGCCGGGGACTAACCTACGAGCAGTACTTC. Translated, it gives CASSQGRGLTYEQYF.

The rearrangement links TRBV7-9 to TRBJ2-7, with D uncertain. Per germline, CDR1 SEHNR and CDR2 FQNEAQ (reference sequence). V lost 5 bases and J 3 bases, leaving 8 bases between the germline ends. The CDR3 totals 12 residues. CDR3 sequence: CASSASNYEQYF. The CDR3 DNA reads TGTGCCAGCAGCGCTTCTAACTACGAGCAGTACTTC.

This clone showed up just once. The chain couples TRBV11-3 to TRBJ2-2, with D hard to call. V was cut by 0 bases and J by 5 bases, with 7 bases left in between. The CDR3 length is 14 residues. Germline CDR1 SGHNT, CDR2 YENEEA. The CDR3 loop is CASSLDSGTGELFF. The CDR3 nucleotides are TGTGCCAGCAGCTTAGATTCCGGGACCGGGGAGCTGTTTTTT.

The chain links TRBV6-5 to TRBJ1-1; 8 bases fit TRBD1. CDR3 length: 11 residues. Germline trimming cut 5 bases from V and 11 bases from J; bases unmatched to any gene: 4. Germline V gives CDR1 MNHEY, CDR2 SVGAGI. For the CDR3, the DNA is TGTGCCAGCAGTCAGGACAGGGTGGCTTTCTTT. It encodes CASSQDRVAFF.

The V and J genes are TRBV28 and TRBJ2-3; D not certain. This CDR3 spans 13 amino acids. Germline values: CDR1 MDHEN, CDR2 SYDVKM. The V and J ends lost 6 bases and 2 bases respectively, with 9 bases between them. CDR3 DNA: TGTGCCAGCAGCGGAGCTGACACAGATACGCAGTATTTT. It yields the protein CASSGADTDTQYF.

This clone was seen more than once but under ten times. The chain joins TRBV27 to TRBJ1-2; TRBD1 aligns across 10 bases. Unmatched junction bases numbered 5, after V lost 0 bases and J lost 7 bases. The CDR3 has 15 amino acids. Germline-derived CDR1 and CDR2 are MNHEY and SMNVEV (reference sequence). CDR3 sequence reads: CASSLSDRGRGGYTF. The CDR3 DNA reads as TGTGCCAGCAGTTTATCAGACAGGGGGCGGGGTGGCTACACCTTC.

The chain uses TRBV1 and TRBJ2-1; the table calls TRBD2, which could not be checked here. TRBV1 is reported as a pseudogene. CDR3 length: 16 residues. DNA for the CDR3: TGCACCAGCAGCCCTCCGGGACTAGCGACCTACAATGAGCAGTTCTTC. Its protein is CTSSPPGLATYNEQFF.

The rearrangement links TRBV4-1 to TRBJ1-5; D is perhaps TRBD1 (5 bases). The germline V gene encodes CDR1 MGHRA and CDR2 YSYEKL. The CDR3 extends over 14 amino acids. Trimming removed 2 bases at V and 5 bases at J, with 10 bases between. The CDR3 protein is CASSQITRDQPQHF. The CDR3 DNA is TGCGCCAGCAGCCAAATCACCAGGGATCAGCCCCAGCATTTT.

This clone was picked up a small number of times. V is TRBV19 and J is TRBJ1-1, with D unresolved. Trimming stripped 4 bases from V and 2 bases from J, with 8 bases between. Looked up from germline, CDR1 is LNHDA and CDR2 is SQIVND (reference sequence). The length of the CDR3 is 13 residues. The CDR3 loop is CASSTALNTEAFF. The DNA of the CDR3 is TGTGCCAGTAGTACCGCACTCAACACTGAAGCTTTCTTT.

V usage is TRBV10-3 and J usage is TRBJ2-1; TRBD2 aligns across 11 bases. Losses at the gene ends were 10 bases for V and 6 bases for J; bases not matched to a gene: 8. Germline-derived CDR1 and CDR2 are ENHRY and SYGVKD. The CDR3 contains 14 residues. The CDR3 is CATVSGRALNEQFF. CDR3 coding DNA: TGTGCCACTGTTAGCGGGAGGGCCCTCAATGAGCAGTTCTTC.